The 26 T cell receptor beta chains presented below share a single source sample, sequenced in a study of glioma-infiltrating T cells. The iRepertoire nested amplicon-rescue multiplex PCR amplified TCR alpha and beta CDR3s from RNA. One entry per CDR3 protein, called by TCRdb with MiXCR from the multiplex PCR reads. The table records about 130,000 distinct CDR3 sequences, approximately 25% of them present only once. Sequencing input: glioma tissue, nonneoplastic brain tissue, or PBMCs (not recorded which). The receptors stem from a human donor with low-grade glioma or glioblastoma, undergoing nonglioma brain surgery, or in good health (not recorded which).

In this sample, this clonotype turned up many times. The chain links TRBV20-1 to TRBJ1-5; D ambiguous. Germline V gene lookup returns CDR1 DFQATT and CDR2 SNEGSKA (reference sequence). The CDR3 contains 14 residues. Deletions cut 4 bases from V and 4 bases from J, with 14 bases between. In DNA form, the CDR3 reads TGCAGTGCTAAGACCGGCACTGGGAATCAGCCCCAGCATTTT. Translating gives CSAKTGTGNQPQHF.

This clonotype was found many times. V and J are TRBV3-1 and TRBJ2-7; D might be TRBD1 or TRBD2, each matching 6 bases. The V and J ends lost 7 bases and 3 bases respectively, with 13 bases between them. CDR3 length: 13 amino acids. The germline V gene has CDR1 LGHDT and CDR2 YNNKEL (reference sequence). The CDR3 nucleotides are TGTGCCAGCACCCGAGGGGGGAGCTACGAGCAGTACTTC. It is translated as CASTRGGSYEQYF.

This clonotype was observed many times. The rearrangement joins TRBV4-3 to TRBJ2-7; D unresolved. Germline CDR1 LGHNA, CDR2 YSLEER. The CDR3 sequence is 14 residues long. Trimming left V 0 bases short and J 3 bases short, with 9 bases between. CDR3 nucleotides: TGCGCCAGCAGCCAAGACAACGGGTACTACGAGCAGTACTTC. Its translation is CASSQDNGYYEQYF.

The V call is TRBV12-3 or TRBV12-4, the J call TRBJ2-5, with unresolved D. Trimming stripped 0 bases from V and 5 bases from J, with 13 bases between. This CDR3 spans 15 amino acids. For the CDR3, the DNA is TGTGCCAGCAGTTTAGCCCGGCTAGTCGATGAGACCCAGTACTTC. Its translation: CASSLARLVDETQYF.

There are many counts of this clonotype. This sequence joins TRBV7-2 and TRBJ2-3; D unresolved. The V gene's germline CDR1 is SGHTA and CDR2 FQGNSA. Trimming removed 5 bases from V and 2 bases from J, with 11 bases in between. The CDR3 runs to 14 residues. CDR3 residues: CASSPLLTTDTQYF. In DNA, the CDR3 is TGTGCCAGCAGCCCGCTGCTTACCACAGATACGCAGTATTTT.

The table lists this clonotype with many counts. The V call is TRBV19, the J call TRBJ1-1, with TRBD1 matching 7 bases. The CDR3 loop spans 16 amino acids. Germline-derived CDR1 and CDR2 are LNHDA and SQIVND (reference sequence). The V and J ends lost 2 bases and 9 bases, in that order; junction bases with no gene match: 15. The CDR3 nucleotides read TGTGCCAGTAGTATAAGGCGGGGACAGAGTGTTACTCAAGCTTTCTTT. This sequence encodes CASSIRRGQSVTQAFF.

This clonotype was counted many times. This chain uses TRBV4-2 with TRBJ2-2; possible D gene TRBD1, 5 bases. This CDR3 spans 15 amino acids. V was trimmed by 0 bases and J by 4 bases, leaving 9 bases between them. Germline CDR1 LGHNA, CDR2 YNFKEQ. The CDR3 nucleotides read TGTGCCAGCAGCCAAGATCCCAGGGTCACCGGGGAGCTGTTTTTT. This translates into CASSQDPRVTGELFF.

This clonotype was observed a few times. This chain links TRBV29-1 with TRBJ2-3, with TRBD1 as a possible D gene (5 bases). Per germline, CDR1 SQVTM and CDR2 ANQGSEA. Trimming removed 4 bases at V and 2 bases at J, with 10 bases between. CDR3 size: 13 residues. This chain's CDR3 is CSVGQGLTDTQYF. In nucleotides, the CDR3 is TGCAGCGTTGGCCAGGGCCTCACAGATACGCAGTATTTT.

This clonotype was picked up one time. One end of the junction is discordant with germline, which a read error may explain. The V gene is TRBV13, the J gene TRBJ2-1; D is tentatively TRBD1 or TRBD2 (6 bases each). The CDR3 is 15 amino acids. CDR1 and CDR2 from the germline V gene are PRHDT and FYEKMQ (reference sequence). In DNA, the CDR3 is TGTGCCAGCAGCGTAGGGGGAGGAGCCTACAATGAGCAGTTCTTC. Translation: CASSVGGGAYNEQFF.

Points on this clonotype: Since a much larger clone is just one base distant, this may be a read error. The chain recombines TRBV10-3 with TRBJ2-5; D remains unclear. The V end was cut by 2 bases, the J end by 2 bases, with 6 bases between. The CDR3 extends over 13 amino acids. Germline values: CDR1 ENHRY, CDR2 SYGVKD. The CDR3 is CAISERKQETQYF. The CDR3 region has the DNA TGTGCCATCAGTGAGCGAAAACAAGAGACCCAGTACTTC.

A remark on this clonotype: A read error may be the cause here, since a much bigger clone is one base away. The chain links TRBV5-1 to TRBJ2-3; TRBD2 aligns across 10 bases. Germline-derived CDR1 and CDR2 are SGHRS and YFSETQ. There are 16 residues in the CDR3. V dropped 5 bases and J dropped 4; count of bases not matched to a gene: 10. This CDR3 is CASSPLAGEVADTQYF. The CDR3 DNA reads as TGCGCCAGCAGTCCCCTAGCGGGAGAAGTCGCAGATACGCAGTATTTT.

The chain has TRBV12-3 or TRBV12-4 and TRBJ1-4; 9 nucleotides match TRBD1. The CDR3 totals 14 residues. With 5 bases clipped from V and 8 bases from J, the junction kept 6 bases outside the gene matches. The CDR3: CASSLGQGDEKLFF. The CDR3 DNA reads as TGTGCCAGCAGTCTGGGACAGGGAGACGAAAAACTGTTTTTT.

The table lists this clonotype with many counts. The chain links TRBV20-1 to TRBJ1-2; perhaps TRBD1 as D (5 bases). V lost 1 base and J lost 2, with 8 bases in between. The CDR3 has 13 amino acids. Germline V gives CDR1 DFQATT, CDR2 SNEGSKA (reference sequence). In nucleotides, the CDR3 is TGCAGTGCTAGAGGAGGGGCAAACTATGGCTACACCTTC. It specifies CSARGGANYGYTF.

This clonotype was found many times. V is TRBV4-2 and J is TRBJ2-7; D perhaps matches TRBD2 (5 bases). The CDR3 length is 14 residues. CDR1 and CDR2 (germline): LGHNA, YNFKEQ. Trimming cost V 3 bases and J 4 bases, with 13 bases left between them. CDR3 sequence: CASSQAKGEYEQYF. The CDR3 DNA is TGTGCCAGCAGCCAGGCGAAGGGAGAGTACGAGCAGTACTTC.

This clonotype occurred a few times. The gene calls are TRBV9 and TRBJ2-7, with D perhaps matching TRBD1 (7 bases). V was cut by 0 bases and J by 3 bases, with 13 bases left in between. The CDR3 is 15 amino acids. Germline values: CDR1 SGDLS, CDR2 YYNGEE. The CDR3 sequence: CASSVEAGGNYEQYF. CDR3 bases: TGTGCCAGCAGCGTAGAGGCAGGGGGGAACTACGAGCAGTACTTC.

This clonotype was recorded at least ten times. V and J are TRBV24-1 and TRBJ2-3; 10 bases are a match to TRBD2. The CDR3 contains 18 residues. After removal of 3 bases from V and 7 bases from J, the junction contained 15 bases not matched to a gene. The germline V gene has CDR1 KGHDR and CDR2 SFDVKD. CDR3 protein: CATSDHRSSGRSGNTQYF. CDR3 nucleotide sequence: TGTGCCACCAGTGATCACCGTAGTAGCGGGAGGAGCGGTAATACGCAGTATTTT.

Many counts were recorded for this clonotype. V and J are TRBV6-1 and TRBJ1-4; TRBD1 might be the D (5 bases). Between the trimmed V and J ends, which lost 3 bases and 3 bases, there was a span of 14 bases. The CDR3 has 16 residues. CDR1 and CDR2 (germline): MNHNS, SASEGT. CDR3: CASSDIGGTSNEKLFF. The DNA for the CDR3 is TGTGCCAGCAGTGATATCGGGGGGACTTCTAATGAAAAACTGTTTTTT.

J is TRBJ2-5 and V is TRBV3-1; D perhaps matches TRBD1 (7 bases). This CDR3 comprises 15 residues. V was clipped by 0 bases and J by 6 bases, with 14 bases between them. Germline V gene data show CDR1 as LGHDT and CDR2 as YNNKEL (reference sequence). CDR3 loop: CASSQDLGGGKTQYF. CDR3 nucleotide sequence: TGTGCCAGCAGCCAAGATCTAGGAGGGGGCAAGACCCAGTACTTC.

This clonotype was detected many times. The rearrangement uses TRBV7-8 and TRBJ1-5, with 8 bases that match TRBD1. CDR3 length: 17 residues. The germline gives CDR1 SGHVS, CDR2 FQNEAQ. The V gene end was trimmed by 1 base and the J gene end by 2 bases; junction bases not matched to a gene: 7. This CDR3 reads CASSLGGQGRGNQPQHF. CDR3 bases: TGTGCCAGCAGCTTAGGAGGACAGGGACGGGGCAATCAGCCCCAGCATTTT.

There are many counts of this clonotype. The CDR3 region is CSANVQGRNEQYF. CDR3 in DNA: TGCAGTGCTAATGTACAGGGGAGGAACGAGCAGTACTTC. The V and J genes are TRBV20-1 and TRBJ2-7; tentative D call: TRBD1 (7 bases). V lost 4 bases to trimming and J lost 5 bases, with 15 bases between them. CDR3 length: 13 amino acids. Germline V lookup: CDR1 DFQATT, CDR2 SNEGSKA (reference sequence).

This clonotype was observed many times. The gene calls are TRBV11-2 and TRBJ2-3; 8 bases fit TRBD1. CDR3 length: 16 amino acids. V dropped 0 bases and J dropped 2; count of bases not matched to a gene: 4. CDR1 and CDR2 from the germline V gene are SGHAT and FQNNGV. The DNA for the CDR3 is TGTGCCAGCAGCTTAGAGAGACAGGGGATCACAGATACGCAGTATTTT. Translating it yields CASSLERQGITDTQYF. Using reference TRBV11-2 and TRBJ2-3 for the parts outside the CDR3, the full variable domain is EAGVAQSPRYKIIEKRQSVAFWCNPISGHATLYWYQQILGQGPKLLIQFQNNGVVDDSQLPKDRFSAERLKGVDSTLKIQPAKLEDSAVYLCASSLERQGITDTQYFGPGTRLTVL.

Concerning this clonotype itself: This may be a read error: a much more frequent sequence differs by one nucleotide. The chain is built from TRBV12-3 or TRBV12-4 and TRBJ2-2; tentative D call: TRBD2 (5 bases). The CDR3 spans 12 residues. This CDR3 reads CASSLGSGEQFF. CDR3 in DNA: TGTGCCAGCAGTTTAGGGTCCGGGGAGCAGTTTTTT.

A few counts support this clonotype. This sequence joins TRBV2 and TRBJ1-4; D might be TRBD1 (6 bases). V dropped 1 base and J dropped 7 bases, with 19 bases sitting between them. CDR1 and CDR2 from the germline V gene are SNHLY and FYNNEI. This CDR3 has 17 residues. CDR3 DNA sequence: TGTGCCAGCAGTGAAGGGCTACTTCAGGGGAGAGGTGAAAAACTGTTTTTT. Its translation: CASSEGLLQGRGEKLFF.

Details on this clonotype: The junction shows a germline mismatch at one end, possibly a read error. This rearrangement joins TRBV5-8 to TRBJ1-1; D is perhaps TRBD1 (5 bases). This CDR3 is 13 amino acids long. The V gene's germline CDR1 is SGHTS and CDR2 YDEGEE. The chain's CDR3 is CASSLGQNTKAFF. The CDR3 nucleotides are TGTGCCAGCAGCTTGGGACAGAACACTAAAGCTTTCTTT.

The chain has TRBV2 and TRBJ1-6; weak D call: TRBD1 (6 bases). Trimming took off 4 bases at V and 0 bases at J, with 22 bases between the two ends. The CDR3 runs 20 residues. Germline CDR1 SNHLY, CDR2 FYNNEI. The CDR3 loop is CASSGGGGGLTRSYNSPLHF. The CDR3, as DNA: TGTGCCAGCAGTGGGGGTGGGGGCGGACTCACCCGCTCCTATAATTCACCCCTCCACTTT.

A note on this clonotype: Mismatch with germline at one junction end may stem from a read error. The chain combines TRBV7-2 with TRBJ2-5; D gene ambiguous. CDR1 SGHTA and CDR2 FQGNSA come from the germline V gene. The CDR3 loop spans 14 amino acids. The CDR3 loop is CASSNDRLQETQYF. In nucleotides, the CDR3 is TGCGCCAGCAGCAATGATCGACTCCAAGAGACCCAGTACTTC.